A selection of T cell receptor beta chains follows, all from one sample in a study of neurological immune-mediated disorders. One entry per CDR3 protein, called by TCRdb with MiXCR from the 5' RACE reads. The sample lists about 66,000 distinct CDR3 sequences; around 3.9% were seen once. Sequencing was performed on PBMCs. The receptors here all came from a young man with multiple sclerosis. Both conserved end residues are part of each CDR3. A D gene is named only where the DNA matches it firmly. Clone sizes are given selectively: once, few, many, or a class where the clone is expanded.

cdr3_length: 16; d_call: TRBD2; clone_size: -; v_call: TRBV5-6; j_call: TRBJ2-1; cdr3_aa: CASSGRLDGGSNEQFF; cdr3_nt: TGTGCCAGCAGCGGCCGGTTAGACGGGGGGTCCAATGAGCAGTTCTTC
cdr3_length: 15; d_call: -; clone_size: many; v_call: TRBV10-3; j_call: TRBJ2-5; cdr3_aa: CAISENRDSQETQYF; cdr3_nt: TGTGCCATCAGTGAAAACCGGGACTCCCAAGAGACCCAGTACTTC
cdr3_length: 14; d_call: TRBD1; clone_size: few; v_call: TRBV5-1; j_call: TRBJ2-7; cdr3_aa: CASSVNNRGYEQYF; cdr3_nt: TGCGCCAGCAGCGTGAATAACAGGGGCTACGAGCAGTACTTC
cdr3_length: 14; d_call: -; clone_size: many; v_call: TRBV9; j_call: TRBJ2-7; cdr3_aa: CASSARGAAYEQYF; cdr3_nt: TGTGCCAGCAGCGCCCGGGGGGCCGCCTACGAGCAGTACTTC
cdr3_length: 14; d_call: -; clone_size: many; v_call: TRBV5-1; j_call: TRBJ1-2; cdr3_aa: CASSLDGNLYGYTF; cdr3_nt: TGCGCCAGCAGCTTGGATGGGAACCTCTATGGCTACACCTTC
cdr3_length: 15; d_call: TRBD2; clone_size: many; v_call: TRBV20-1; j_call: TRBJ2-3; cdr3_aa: CSARGGGVSTDTQYF; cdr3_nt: TGCAGTGCTAGAGGCGGGGGAGTCAGCACAGATACGCAGTATTTT
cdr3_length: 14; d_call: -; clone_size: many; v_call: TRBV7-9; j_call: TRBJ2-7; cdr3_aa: CASSLPLDSYEQYF; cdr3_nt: TGTGCCAGCAGCTTACCCCTGGACAGTTACGAGCAGTACTTC
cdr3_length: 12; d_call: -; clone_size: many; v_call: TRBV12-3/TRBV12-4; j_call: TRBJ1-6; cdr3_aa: CASSRATAPLNF; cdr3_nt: TGTGCCAGCAGTAGGGCTACTGCTCCCCTCAACTTT
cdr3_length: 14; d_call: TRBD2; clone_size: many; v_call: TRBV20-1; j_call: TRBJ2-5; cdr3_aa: CSAQRGFLQETQYF; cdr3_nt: TGCAGTGCCCAGCGGGGGTTTCTCCAAGAGACCCAGTACTTC
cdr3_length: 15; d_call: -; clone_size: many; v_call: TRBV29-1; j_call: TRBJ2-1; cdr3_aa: CSVELGGSSYNEQFF; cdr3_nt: TGCAGCGTTGAGCTAGGGGGGAGCTCCTACAATGAGCAGTTCTTC
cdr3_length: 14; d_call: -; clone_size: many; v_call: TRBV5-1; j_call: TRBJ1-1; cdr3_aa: CASSLRDQSTEAFF; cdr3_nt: TGCGCCAGCAGCTTGAGGGACCAGAGCACTGAAGCTTTCTTT
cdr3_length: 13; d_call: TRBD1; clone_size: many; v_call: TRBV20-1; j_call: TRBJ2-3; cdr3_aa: CSARGQGPDTQYF; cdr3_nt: TGCAGTGCTAGGGGACAGGGGCCAGATACGCAGTATTTT
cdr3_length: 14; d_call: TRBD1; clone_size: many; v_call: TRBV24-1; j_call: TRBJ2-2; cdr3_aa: CATSDWDSTGELFF; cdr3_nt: TGTGCCACCAGTGATTGGGACAGCACCGGGGAGCTGTTTTTT
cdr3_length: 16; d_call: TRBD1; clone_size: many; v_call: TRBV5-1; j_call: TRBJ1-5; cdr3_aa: CASSLGQGGPNQPQHF; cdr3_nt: TGCGCCAGCAGCTTAGGACAGGGCGGCCCCAATCAGCCCCAGCATTTT
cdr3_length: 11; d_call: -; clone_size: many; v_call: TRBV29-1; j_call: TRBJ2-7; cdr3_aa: CSVELAWEQYF; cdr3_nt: TGCAGCGTTGAACTAGCGTGGGAGCAGTACTTC
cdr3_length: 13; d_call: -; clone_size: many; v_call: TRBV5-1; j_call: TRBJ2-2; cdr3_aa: CASSWRGTGELFF; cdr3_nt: TGCGCCAGCAGCTGGAGGGGGACCGGGGAGCTGTTTTTT
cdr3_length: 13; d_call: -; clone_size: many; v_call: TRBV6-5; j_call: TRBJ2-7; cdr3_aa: CAVRAQGLGEQYF; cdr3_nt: TGTGCCGTCAGGGCCCAGGGGCTGGGCGAGCAGTACTTC
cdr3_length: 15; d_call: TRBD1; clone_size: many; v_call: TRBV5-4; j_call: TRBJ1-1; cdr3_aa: CASSPKGGQGIEAFF; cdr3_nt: TGTGCCAGCTCCCCCAAGGGGGGACAGGGGATTGAAGCTTTCTTT
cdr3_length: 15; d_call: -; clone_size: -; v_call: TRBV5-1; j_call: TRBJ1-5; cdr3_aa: CASSLRPGGNQPQHF; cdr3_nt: TGCGCCAGCAGCTTGCGGCCGGGCGGCAATCAGCCCCAGCATTTT
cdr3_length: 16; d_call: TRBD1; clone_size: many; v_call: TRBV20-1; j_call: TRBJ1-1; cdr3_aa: CSTFSRDRGMYTEAFF; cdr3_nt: TGCAGTACCTTTTCCCGGGACAGGGGGATGTACACTGAAGCTTTCTTT
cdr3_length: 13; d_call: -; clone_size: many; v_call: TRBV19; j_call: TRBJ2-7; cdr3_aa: CAVSAGSTYEQYF; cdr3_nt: TGTGCCGTGAGTGCAGGGTCCACCTACGAGCAGTACTTC
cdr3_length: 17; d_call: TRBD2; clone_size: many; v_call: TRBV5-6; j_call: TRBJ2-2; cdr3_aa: CASSLELAGAHTGELFF; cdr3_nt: TGTGCCAGCAGCTTGGAGCTAGCGGGGGCCCACACCGGGGAGCTGTTTTTT
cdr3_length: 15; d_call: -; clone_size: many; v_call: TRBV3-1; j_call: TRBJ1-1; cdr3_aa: CASSQVGGRISEAFF; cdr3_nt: TGTGCCAGCAGCCAAGTAGGGGGTAGAATCTCTGAAGCTTTCTTT
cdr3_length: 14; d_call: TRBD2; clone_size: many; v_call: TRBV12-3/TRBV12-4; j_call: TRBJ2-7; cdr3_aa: CASNPRGSSYEQYF; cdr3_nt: TGTGCCAGCAACCCGCGGGGGAGCTCCTACGAGCAGTACTTC
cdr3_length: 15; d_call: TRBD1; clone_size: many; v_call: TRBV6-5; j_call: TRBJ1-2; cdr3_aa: CASSYVGQGGGGYTF; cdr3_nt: TGTGCCAGCAGTTACGTGGGACAGGGGGGCGGTGGCTACACCTTC
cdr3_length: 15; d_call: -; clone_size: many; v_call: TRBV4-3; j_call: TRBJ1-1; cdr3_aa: CASSQEAWPNTEAFF; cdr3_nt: TGCGCCAGCAGCCAAGAAGCTTGGCCGAACACTGAAGCTTTCTTT
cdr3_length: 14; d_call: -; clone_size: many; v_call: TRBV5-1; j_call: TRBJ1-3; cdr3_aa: CASSLEYRENTIYF; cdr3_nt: TGCGCCAGCAGCTTGGAATACAGGGAGAACACCATATATTTT
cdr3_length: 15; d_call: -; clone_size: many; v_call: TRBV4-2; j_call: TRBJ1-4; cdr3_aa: CASSQFGDLKEKLFF; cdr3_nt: TGTGCCAGCAGCCAATTCGGAGATCTAAAGGAAAAACTGTTTTTT